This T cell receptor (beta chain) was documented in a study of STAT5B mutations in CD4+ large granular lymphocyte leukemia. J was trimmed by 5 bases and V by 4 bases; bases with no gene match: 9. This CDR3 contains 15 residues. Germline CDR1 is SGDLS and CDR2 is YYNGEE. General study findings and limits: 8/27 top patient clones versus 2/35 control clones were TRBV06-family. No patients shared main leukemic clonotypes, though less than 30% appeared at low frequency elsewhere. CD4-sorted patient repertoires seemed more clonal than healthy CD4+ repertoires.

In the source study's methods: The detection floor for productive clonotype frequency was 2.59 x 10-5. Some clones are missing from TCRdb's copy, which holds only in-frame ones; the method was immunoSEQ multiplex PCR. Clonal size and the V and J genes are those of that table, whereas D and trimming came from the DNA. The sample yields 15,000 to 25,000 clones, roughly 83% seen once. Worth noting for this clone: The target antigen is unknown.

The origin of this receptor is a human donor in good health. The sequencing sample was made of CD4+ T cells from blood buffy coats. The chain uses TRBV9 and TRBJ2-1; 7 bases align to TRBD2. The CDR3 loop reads CASSPVLAAHNEQFF. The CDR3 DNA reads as TGTGCCAGCAGCCCTGTGCTAGCGGCCCACAATGAGCAGTTCTTC.